These T cell receptor beta chains were read from a single sample in a study of CD8+ T cells in alopecia areata. TCRdb keeps only in-frame clones here, not all; method: immunoSEQ multiplex PCR. The repertoire holds about 6,400 clones, with around 70% as singletons. The sample consisted of skin, taken at week 4, from a patient treated with tofacitinib. These receptors all stem from a human donor with alopecia areata. Each CDR3 is given with its conserved first and last residue. Each record gives: V gene, D gene, CDR3 length, clone size, J gene, CDR3 DNA, CDR3 protein. The D gene is left open where the match is weak. Only part of the rows carry a size: once, few, many, or a class if the clone is expanded.

>TRBV29-1|TRBD1|16|NA|TRBJ1-2
TGCAGCGTTGGCCTCGGGACAGGGGGTTTTCTCTATGGCTACACCTTC
CSVGLGTGGFLYGYTF
>TRBV29-1|TRBD1|14|once|TRBJ2-3
TGCAGCGTCCAAGGGACAGGGGAGACAGATACGCAGTATTTT
CSVQGTGETDTQYF
>TRBV6-1|NA|15|NA|TRBJ2-7
TGTGCCAGCAGTGCACTACGAGATTACAACTACGAGCAGTACTTC
CASSALRDYNYEQYF
>TRBV7-9|NA|15|once|TRBJ1-4
TGTGCCAGTCTTAAAAGGGGGGATTCTAATGAAAAACTGTTTTTT
CASLKRGDSNEKLFF
>TRBV6-1|NA|13|NA|TRBJ2-7
TGTGCCAGCATGTTTACGGATTACTACGAGCAGTACTTC
CASMFTDYYEQYF
>TRBV29-1|TRBD2|15|NA|TRBJ2-1
TGCAGCGTCACTTCTGGGCCTAGCGGGAGAAATGAGCAGTTCTTC
CSVTSGPSGRNEQFF
>TRBV6-6|TRBD1|16|NA|TRBJ1-5
TGTGCCAGCAGTACCGGGACAGGGGGCGCGAATCAGCCCCAGCATTTT
CASSTGTGGANQPQHF
>TRBV30|TRBD1|12|NA|TRBJ2-1
TGTGCCTGGAGAAAGGGGGCTGGTGAGCAGTTCTTC
CAWRKGAGEQFF
>TRBV6-1|NA|16|NA|TRBJ1-2
TGTGCCAGCAGCGAACCGGGATCGCCGGAGGACTATGGCTACACCTTC
CASSEPGSPEDYGYTF
>TRBV19|TRBD1|14|NA|TRBJ2-4
TGTGCCAGTAGTGTAGACAGGGGGCTGAACATTCAGTACTTC
CASSVDRGLNIQYF
>TRBV7-2|NA|13|few|TRBJ2-3
TGTGCCAGCAGCGAGGGCCACCGGGATACGCAGTATTTT
CASSEGHRDTQYF
>TRBV5-5|NA|16|NA|TRBJ2-2
TGTGCCAGCAGCTTGGGGTCCTCGGCGAGAACCGGGGAGCTGTTTTTT
CASSLGSSARTGELFF
>TRBV11-3|NA|12|NA|TRBJ1-2
TGTGCCAGCAGCCTTCTCTTCTATGGCTACACCTTC
CASSLLFYGYTF
>TRBV14|NA|13|once|TRBJ1-2
TGTGCCAGCAGCCTTGCCGGGACCTATGGCTACACCTTC
CASSLAGTYGYTF
>TRBV10-3|TRBD1|18|NA|TRBJ2-7
TGTGCCATCAGTGAGTCGATTCGACCGGGACAGTCTTACTACGAGCAGTACTTC
CAISESIRPGQSYYEQYF
>TRBV5-4|NA|14|NA|TRBJ2-5
TGTGCCAGCAGCCTTACTAGGGGGGTAGAGACCCAGTACTTC
CASSLTRGVETQYF
>TRBV11-1|NA|15|NA|TRBJ1-1
TGTGCCAGCAGCTTGGGGGCCGCCTTGAACACTGAAGCTTTCTTT
CASSLGAALNTEAFF
>TRBV7-8|NA|15|NA|TRBJ1-5
TGTGCCAGCAGCTTAGCGGTTTTTCGGGGTCAGCCCCAGCATTTT
CASSLAVFRGQPQHF
>TRBV7-3|TRBD2|16|NA|TRBJ2-3
TGTGCCAGCAGCTTATTTGGTCGCCTAGCGGGAGATACGCAGTATTTT
CASSLFGRLAGDTQYF
>TRBV4-1|TRBD1|15|few|TRBJ1-2
TGCGCCAGCAGCCTTACCCCCGGGACAGACTATGGCTACACCTTC
CASSLTPGTDYGYTF